This T cell receptor (beta chain) was identified during a study of blood T cell repertoires in COVID-19. Seattle patient enrollment occurred during active infection, with longitudinal follow-up thereafter. This CDR3 has 15 residues. Per the germline V gene, CDR1 is MNHNY and CDR2 is SVGAGI (reference sequence). Germline trimming cut 8 bases from V and 1 base from J; bases unmatched to any gene: 8. Repertoires were generated with immunoSEQ multiplex PCR, while TCRdb's copy carries only in-frame clones and drops some. Of about 300,000 clones in the sample, around 90% were seen once. The source of this sequence is a woman aged 45-65 years with COVID-19, enrolled during active disease. Sequenced material: peripheral blood. The chain is built from TRBV6-6 and TRBJ2-1; 7 positions agree with TRBD2. CDR3 in DNA: TGTGCCAGCGCTACGGGAGGAACATCCTACAATGAGCAGTTCTTC. This gives the protein CASATGGTSYNEQFF.